This is a list of T cell receptor beta chains from one sample in a study of beta chain features in type 1 diabetes. Assay: immunoSEQ multiplex PCR; the TCRdb copy retains only in-frame clones and omits some. The sample carries over 700,000 clones, about a sixth recorded once. The sequenced sample consisted of naive CD4+ T cells from blood. The receptors originated from a woman younger than 35 in good health. Both conserved end residues are part of each CDR3. The order of the fields is V gene, J gene, clone size, D gene, CDR3 protein, CDR3 DNA. A D gene is named only where the DNA matches it firmly. The size of a clone is reported for some rows only, either as once, few or many, or as a class for expanded clones.

v_gene: TRBV6-6
j_gene: TRBJ1-1
abundance: few
d_gene: NA
CDR3aa: CASSYSGLGTEAFF
CDR3nt: TGTGCCAGCAGTTACTCAGGGTTGGGCACTGAAGCTTTCTTT

v_gene: TRBV28
j_gene: TRBJ2-1
abundance: NA
d_gene: NA
CDR3aa: CASRRTVPYNEQFF
CDR3nt: TGTGCCAGCAGGCGGACGGTCCCCTACAATGAGCAGTTCTTC

v_gene: TRBV18
j_gene: TRBJ2-1
abundance: few
d_gene: NA
CDR3aa: CASSPSQGDEQFF
CDR3nt: TGTGCCAGCTCACCGAGTCAGGGAGATGAGCAGTTCTTC

v_gene: TRBV10-3
j_gene: TRBJ2-3
abundance: NA
d_gene: NA
CDR3aa: CAISERPDTDTQYF
CDR3nt: TGTGCCATCAGTGAGCGGCCTGACACAGATACGCAGTATTTT

v_gene: TRBV2
j_gene: TRBJ2-5
abundance: NA
d_gene: NA
CDR3aa: CASSPEFSETQYF
CDR3nt: TGTGCCAGCAGTCCTGAGTTCTCGGAGACCCAGTACTTC

v_gene: TRBV11-2
j_gene: TRBJ2-7
abundance: few
d_gene: NA
CDR3aa: CASSLEGTHEQYF
CDR3nt: TGTGCCAGCAGCTTAGAGGGCACCCACGAGCAGTACTTC

v_gene: TRBV6-6
j_gene: TRBJ1-5
abundance: few
d_gene: NA
CDR3aa: CASRKESGNQPQHF
CDR3nt: TGTGCCAGCAGAAAGGAAAGTGGCAATCAGCCCCAGCATTTT

v_gene: TRBV7-9
j_gene: TRBJ2-3
abundance: NA
d_gene: TRBD1
CDR3aa: CASSFSLSGQGTDTQYF
CDR3nt: TGTGCCAGCAGCTTCTCACTTTCGGGACAGGGCACAGATACGCAGTATTTT

v_gene: TRBV19
j_gene: TRBJ1-1
abundance: NA
d_gene: TRBD1
CDR3aa: CASSVTGVTEAFF
CDR3nt: TGTGCCAGTAGTGTTACAGGGGTCACTGAAGCTTTCTTT

v_gene: TRBV19
j_gene: TRBJ2-7
abundance: few
d_gene: NA
CDR3aa: CASSPRTGSYEQYF
CDR3nt: TGTGCCAGTAGTCCCCGGACGGGTTCCTACGAGCAGTACTTC

v_gene: TRBV28
j_gene: TRBJ2-3
abundance: NA
d_gene: NA
CDR3aa: CASSLFPARDTQYF
CDR3nt: TGTGCCAGCAGTTTGTTCCCCGCCCGGGATACGCAGTATTTT

v_gene: TRBV5-1
j_gene: TRBJ2-2
abundance: few
d_gene: NA
CDR3aa: CASSLGVVNTGELFF
CDR3nt: TGCGCCAGCAGCTTAGGGGTTGTTAATACCGGGGAGCTGTTTTTT

v_gene: TRBV2
j_gene: TRBJ2-2
abundance: NA
d_gene: TRBD2
CDR3aa: CATTSGRGTGELFF
CDR3nt: TGTGCCACCACTAGCGGGAGGGGCACCGGGGAGCTGTTTTTT

v_gene: TRBV15
j_gene: TRBJ2-5
abundance: few
d_gene: NA
CDR3aa: CATSRDKRREETQYF
CDR3nt: TGTGCCACCAGCAGAGATAAGCGGAGAGAAGAGACCCAGTACTTC

v_gene: TRBV10-3
j_gene: TRBJ1-2
abundance: once
d_gene: NA
CDR3aa: CATAGFNYGYTF
CDR3nt: TGTGCCACCGCAGGGTTCAACTATGGCTACACCTTC

v_gene: TRBV7-2
j_gene: TRBJ2-1
abundance: few
d_gene: NA
CDR3aa: CASSLVVQHFPYNEQFF
CDR3nt: TGTGCCAGCAGCTTAGTGGTCCAGCACTTCCCCTACAATGAGCAGTTCTTC

v_gene: TRBV15
j_gene: TRBJ2-1
abundance: few
d_gene: TRBD2
CDR3aa: CATRSGGNEQFF
CDR3nt: TGTGCCACCCGTTCGGGGGGCAATGAGCAGTTCTTC

v_gene: TRBV7-9
j_gene: TRBJ2-3
abundance: few
d_gene: TRBD2
CDR3aa: CASSFREAQRTDTQYF
CDR3nt: TGTGCCAGCAGCTTTCGGGAGGCGCAGCGCACAGATACGCAGTATTTT

v_gene: TRBV7-2
j_gene: TRBJ2-5
abundance: few
d_gene: TRBD1
CDR3aa: CASSLVAGGRETQYF
CDR3nt: TGTGCCAGCAGCTTAGTAGCAGGGGGCAGAGAGACCCAGTACTTC

v_gene: TRBV10-3
j_gene: TRBJ2-1
abundance: few
d_gene: NA
CDR3aa: CAIRKYNEQFF
CDR3nt: TGTGCCATCAGGAAATACAATGAGCAGTTCTTC

v_gene: TRBV5-4
j_gene: TRBJ2-2
abundance: NA
d_gene: NA
CDR3aa: CASSLVQGKAGELFF
CDR3nt: TGTGCCAGCAGCTTGGTACAGGGAAAAGCCGGGGAGCTGTTTTTT

v_gene: TRBV7-6
j_gene: TRBJ2-7
abundance: NA
d_gene: NA
CDR3aa: CASSRTGTYEQYF
CDR3nt: TGTGCCAGCAGCCGGACGGGAACCTACGAGCAGTACTTC

v_gene: TRBV2
j_gene: TRBJ2-3
abundance: many
d_gene: NA
CDR3aa: CASRTGTQYF
CDR3nt: TGTGCCAGCAGGACCGGGACGCAGTATTTT

v_gene: TRBV7-9
j_gene: TRBJ1-2
abundance: NA
d_gene: NA
CDR3aa: CASGNRRGNGYTF
CDR3nt: TGTGCCAGCGGAAACAGGAGGGGGAATGGCTACACCTTC

v_gene: TRBV6-1
j_gene: TRBJ1-2
abundance: few
d_gene: TRBD1
CDR3aa: CASSRRGTGYGYTF
CDR3nt: TGTGCCAGCAGTCGCCGCGGGACAGGGTATGGCTACACCTTC

v_gene: TRBV7-9
j_gene: TRBJ2-7
abundance: few
d_gene: NA
CDR3aa: CASSAGVYEQYF
CDR3nt: TGTGCCAGCAGCGCAGGGGTCTACGAGCAGTACTTC

v_gene: TRBV28
j_gene: TRBJ2-7
abundance: NA
d_gene: TRBD2
CDR3aa: CASGASGRYEQYF
CDR3nt: TGTGCCAGCGGGGCTAGCGGGCGGTACGAGCAGTACTTC

v_gene: TRBV9
j_gene: TRBJ2-1
abundance: NA
d_gene: TRBD2
CDR3aa: CASTRQLAGGPQFF
CDR3nt: TGTGCCAGCACTCGCCAGCTAGCGGGAGGGCCCCAGTTCTTC

v_gene: TRBV5-4
j_gene: TRBJ2-2
abundance: NA
d_gene: TRBD2
CDR3aa: CASSQGTSGTGELFF
CDR3nt: TGTGCCAGCAGCCAAGGGACTAGCGGGACCGGGGAGCTGTTTTTT

v_gene: TRBV18
j_gene: TRBJ1-5
abundance: few
d_gene: NA
CDR3aa: CASSPPLNQPQHF
CDR3nt: TGTGCCAGCTCACCTCCGCTAAATCAGCCCCAGCATTTT

v_gene: TRBV6-1
j_gene: TRBJ2-3
abundance: NA
d_gene: NA
CDR3aa: CASRYDTPGWDTQYF
CDR3nt: TGTGCCAGCAGGTACGATACCCCTGGCTGGGATACGCAGTATTTT

v_gene: TRBV5-1
j_gene: TRBJ1-1
abundance: few
d_gene: TRBD1
CDR3aa: CASSPGQVLIHEAFF
CDR3nt: TGCGCCAGCAGCCCGGGACAGGTTTTGATACATGAAGCTTTCTTT

v_gene: TRBV2
j_gene: TRBJ2-2
abundance: few
d_gene: NA
CDR3aa: CASSQTAGELFF
CDR3nt: TGTGCCAGCAGTCAGACGGCCGGGGAGCTGTTTTTT

v_gene: TRBV20-1
j_gene: TRBJ1-4
abundance: NA
d_gene: NA
CDR3aa: CSARRHEKLFF
CDR3nt: TGCAGTGCCCGCCGCCATGAGAAACTGTTTTTT

v_gene: TRBV19
j_gene: TRBJ2-1
abundance: NA
d_gene: TRBD1
CDR3aa: CASSPLEGTGGDEQFF
CDR3nt: TGTGCCAGTAGTCCCCTGGAGGGGACAGGGGGCGATGAGCAGTTCTTC

v_gene: TRBV28
j_gene: TRBJ1-3
abundance: few
d_gene: NA
CDR3aa: CASIGPGEAGNTIYF
CDR3nt: TGTGCCAGCATAGGGCCGGGAGAAGCGGGAAACACCATATATTTT

v_gene: TRBV10-3
j_gene: TRBJ1-3
abundance: few
d_gene: NA
CDR3aa: CAISPTAAASGNTIYF
CDR3nt: TGTGCCATCAGTCCGACAGCAGCCGCCTCTGGAAACACCATATATTTT

v_gene: TRBV7-9
j_gene: TRBJ1-5
abundance: few
d_gene: NA
CDR3aa: CASSLGAGNQPQHF
CDR3nt: TGTGCCAGCAGCTTAGGCGCAGGCAATCAGCCCCAGCATTTT

v_gene: TRBV7-3
j_gene: TRBJ2-1
abundance: NA
d_gene: NA
CDR3aa: CASSLTFGQRGSPNEQFF
CDR3nt: TGTGCCAGCAGCTTAACGTTCGGACAGCGAGGTAGTCCTAATGAGCAGTTCTTC

v_gene: TRBV6-5
j_gene: TRBJ2-2
abundance: NA
d_gene: TRBD2
CDR3aa: CASSWGGAGHTGELFF
CDR3nt: TGTGCCAGCAGTTGGGGGGGAGCGGGACACACCGGGGAGCTGTTTTTT

v_gene: TRBV2
j_gene: TRBJ2-2
abundance: NA
d_gene: NA
CDR3aa: CASSYRSMGTGELFF
CDR3nt: TGTGCCAGCTCCTATCGGAGCATGGGTACCGGGGAGCTGTTTTTT

v_gene: TRBV6-4
j_gene: TRBJ1-5
abundance: few
d_gene: NA
CDR3aa: CASSAGAGRPQHF
CDR3nt: TGTGCCAGCAGTGCAGGGGCTGGAAGGCCCCAGCATTTT

v_gene: TRBV28
j_gene: TRBJ2-7
abundance: few
d_gene: NA
CDR3aa: CASSWGLSNYEQYF
CDR3nt: TGTGCCAGCAGTTGGGGACTTTCTAACTACGAGCAGTACTTC

v_gene: TRBV6-5
j_gene: TRBJ1-4
abundance: NA
d_gene: NA
CDR3aa: CASSYSYMAEKLFF
CDR3nt: TGTGCCAGCAGTTACTCCTACATGGCGGAAAAACTGTTTTTT

v_gene: TRBV28
j_gene: TRBJ2-1
abundance: NA
d_gene: NA
CDR3aa: CASSLVRTGAREQFF
CDR3nt: TGTGCCAGCAGTTTAGTTCGAACGGGAGCTAGAGAGCAGTTCTTC

v_gene: TRBV5-1
j_gene: TRBJ2-1
abundance: few
d_gene: NA
CDR3aa: CASSLGGPYNEQFF
CDR3nt: TGCGCCAGCAGCTTGGGCGGCCCCTACAATGAGCAGTTCTTC

v_gene: TRBV6-6
j_gene: TRBJ1-2
abundance: NA
d_gene: NA
CDR3aa: CASSAGTDYGYTF
CDR3nt: TGTGCCAGCAGTGCAGGGACGGACTATGGCTACACCTTC

v_gene: TRBV15
j_gene: TRBJ1-1
abundance: NA
d_gene: TRBD1
CDR3aa: CATQDRKNTEAFF
CDR3nt: TGTGCCACCCAGGACAGGAAGAACACTGAAGCTTTCTTT

v_gene: TRBV6-6
j_gene: TRBJ2-3
abundance: NA
d_gene: NA
CDR3aa: CASTWGGTDTQYF
CDR3nt: TGTGCCAGCACCTGGGGTGGAACAGATACGCAGTATTTT

v_gene: TRBV7-2
j_gene: TRBJ2-7
abundance: NA
d_gene: NA
CDR3aa: CASSPTRQNYEQYF
CDR3nt: TGTGCCAGCAGCCCGACCAGACAGAACTACGAGCAGTACTTC

v_gene: TRBV4-2
j_gene: TRBJ1-2
abundance: NA
d_gene: NA
CDR3aa: CASSFAQNSYGYTF
CDR3nt: TGTGCCAGCAGCTTTGCACAAAACTCCTATGGCTACACCTTC

v_gene: TRBV16
j_gene: TRBJ2-6
abundance: few
d_gene: NA
CDR3aa: CASSQSNSGANVLTF
CDR3nt: TGTGCCAGCAGCCAATCCAACTCTGGGGCCAACGTCCTGACTTTC

v_gene: TRBV6-6
j_gene: TRBJ1-4
abundance: few
d_gene: NA
CDR3aa: CASSPGLVQKLFF
CDR3nt: TGTGCCAGCAGCCCGGGGCTCGTTCAAAAACTGTTTTTT